This entry lists 26 T cell receptor beta chains sequenced from one sample in a study of shared clonotypes between healthy human individuals. Sequenced by immunoSEQ multiplex PCR; TCRdb stores in-frame clones only, minus some. There are approximately 2,000,000 clones in the sample; just under 95% occur only once, and about 1.6% lies in the top ten. Positive CCR7 selection of CD45RO-negative cells yielded the naive CD8 cells, and terminally differentiated effector memory CD45RA+ cells were excluded. Sequenced: naive CD8+ T cells from PBMCs. These receptors all come from a man aged 18 to 35 in good health. Some clones in this sample may be carry-over from other donors' samples.

The chain joins TRBV6-1 to TRBJ2-1, with 9 bases identical to TRBD2. After removal of 7 bases from V and 9 bases from J, the junction contained 13 bases not matched to a gene. The CDR3 is made up of 15 amino acids. Germline assignment: CDR1 MNHNS and CDR2 SASEGT. In DNA, the CDR3 is TGTGCCAGCATTGGATCCTGGCGGGAGGGGGGTGAGCAGTTCTTC. This translates into CASIGSWREGGEQFF.

The chain links TRBV2 to TRBJ1-2, with 9 bases matching TRBD1. Germline values: CDR1 SNHLY, CDR2 FYNNEI. V shed 4 bases and J 6 bases; nucleotides not matched to a gene: 3. The CDR3 has 13 residues. The CDR3 spells CASSADRGDGYTF. CDR3 DNA: TGTGCCAGCAGTGCTGACAGGGGGGATGGCTACACCTTC.

This chain links TRBV7-8 with TRBJ2-7; 7 bases are shared with TRBD1. Losses at the gene ends were 1 base for V and 3 bases for J; bases not matched to a gene: 3. Germline lookup yields CDR1 SGHVS and CDR2 FQNEAQ. The CDR3 runs to 14 residues. CDR3 sequence (DNA): TGTGCCAGCAGCTTAGGACAGGGCCGCTACGAGCAGTACTTC. Translating it yields CASSLGQGRYEQYF.

V is TRBV7-6 and J is TRBJ2-5, with D uncertain. With 5 bases removed from V and 1 base from J, the gap between germline ends came to 8 bases. The CDR3 spans 13 residues. Looked up from germline, CDR1 is SGHVS and CDR2 is FNYEAQ. The CDR3: CASSPRIQETQYF. The CDR3 region has the DNA TGTGCCAGCAGCCCCCGGATCCAAGAGACCCAGTACTTC. The entire variable domain, with the rest obtained from reference TRBV7-6 and TRBJ2-5, is as follows: GAGVSQSPRYKVTKRGQDVALRCDPISGHVSLYWYRQALGQGPEFLTYFNYEAQQDKSGLPNDRFSAERPEGSISTLTIQRTEQRDSAMYRCASSPRIQETQYFGPGTRLLVL.

About this clone itself: The sample carries other DNA sequences with the same CDR3. The V gene is TRBV6-1, the J gene TRBJ1-5; D is unclear. The ends were cut back, 3 bases at V and 1 base at J, with 7 bases in the middle. The CDR3 sequence is 14 residues long. CDR1 is MNHNS and CDR2 is SASEGT in the germline V gene. CDR3 nucleotide sequence: TGTGCCAGCAGTGAGGTAGGAAGCAATCAGCCCCAGCATTTT. Translated: CASSEVGSNQPQHF.

V and J are TRBV10-1 and TRBJ2-7; 7 bases line up with TRBD1. Germline CDR1 WNHNN, CDR2 SYGVQD (reference sequence). The junction had 8 bases not matched to a gene; V was cut back by 6 bases and J by 0 bases. This CDR3 region has 15 residues. CDR3 protein: CASSPGTANSYEQYF. DNA for the CDR3: TGCGCCAGCAGCCCCGGGACAGCGAACTCCTACGAGCAGTACTTC.

The rearrangement links TRBV19 to TRBJ2-1; D may correspond to TRBD1 or TRBD2 (5 bases each). The CDR3 spans 15 residues. Germline V CDR1 and CDR2: LNHDA, SQIVND (reference sequence). The V end was cut by 5 bases, the J end by 4 bases, with 15 bases between. CDR3 in DNA: TGTGCCAGTAGTTCCGGGACCAGCACTTACAATGAGCAGTTCTTC. This gives the protein CASSSGTSTYNEQFF.

The chain recombines TRBV7-7 with TRBJ2-7; D gene unclear. V dropped 1 base and J dropped 3 bases, with 4 bases sitting between them. Per the germline V gene, CDR1 is SSHAT and CDR2 is FNYEAQ (reference sequence). CDR3 length: 12 residues. The CDR3 spells CASSLGFYEQYF. CDR3 nucleotides: TGTGCCAGCAGCTTAGGGTTCTACGAGCAGTACTTC. Using reference TRBV7-7 and TRBJ2-7 for the parts outside the CDR3, the full variable domain is GAGVSQSPRYKVTKRGQDVTLRCDPISSHATLYWYQQALGQGPEFLTYFNYEAQPDKSGLPSDRFSAERPEGSISTLTIQRTEQRDSAMYRCASSLGFYEQYFGPGTRLTVT.

This chain uses TRBV6-1 with TRBJ1-2, with 7 bases fitting TRBD1. V lost 4 bases to trimming and J lost 8 bases; unmatched junction nucleotides: 13. This CDR3 is 15 amino acids long. Germline V gives CDR1 MNHNS, CDR2 SASEGT. The CDR3 is CASSGWQGVDGGYTF. The CDR3, as DNA: TGTGCCAGCAGTGGCTGGCAGGGGGTAGACGGAGGCTACACCTTC.

With regard to this clone: Other nucleotide sequences in the sample specify the same CDR3. The chain employs TRBV27 and TRBJ1-2; D ambiguous. V lost 3 bases and J lost 2, with 7 bases in between. The CDR3 spans 13 residues. Germline V gives CDR1 MNHEY, CDR2 SMNVEV (reference sequence). CDR3 sequence (DNA): TGTGCCAGCAGTTTGCGTGACAACTATGGCTACACCTTC. Translation gives CASSLRDNYGYTF.

The rearrangement joins TRBV6-5 to TRBJ2-7, with D perhaps matching TRBD1 or TRBD2 (5 bases each). This CDR3 spans 15 amino acids. Per the germline V gene, CDR1 is MNHEY and CDR2 is SVGAGI. The V gene lost 4 bases and the J gene lost 3 bases, with 16 bases spanning the gap. The CDR3 reads CASSSAGTNYYEQYF. CDR3 sequence (DNA): TGTGCCAGCAGTTCCGCCGGGACCAACTACTACGAGCAGTACTTC.

The CDR3 DNA reads TGTGCCAGCAGTTTCCCAGGAAACGGCTACACCTTC. Its translation: CASSFPGNGYTF. The chain couples TRBV28 to TRBJ1-2; D unresolved. The CDR3 loop spans 12 amino acids. In germline, CDR1 is MDHEN, CDR2 SYDVKM. The ends were cut back, 3 bases at V and 8 bases at J, with 10 bases in the middle.

This chain joins TRBV28 and TRBJ2-1; D perhaps matches TRBD2 (6 bases). CDR3 length equals 12 residues. Germline CDR1 and CDR2: MDHEN and SYDVKM. Trimming took off 9 bases at V and 9 bases at J, with 15 bases between the two ends. The CDR3 protein is CASGTVGGEQFF. CDR3 bases: TGTGCCAGTGGGACCGTGGGGGGTGAGCAGTTCTTC.

V and J are TRBV19 and TRBJ1-2, with D possibly TRBD1 on 6 matching bases. The CDR3 covers 16 residues. Germline assignment: CDR1 LNHDA and CDR2 SQIVND (reference sequence). Trimming removed 6 bases at V and 2 bases at J, with 19 bases between. CDR3 sequence reads: CASSNLRTAMNYGYTF. CDR3 DNA sequence: TGTGCCAGTAGCAATCTTCGGACAGCTATGAACTATGGCTACACCTTC. Based on the CDR3 plus reference TRBV19 and TRBJ1-2, the full variable domain is DGGITQSPKYLFRKEGQNVTLSCEQNLNHDAMYWYRQDPGQGLRLIYYSQIVNDFQKGDIAEGYSVSREKKESFPLTVTSAQKNPTAFYLCASSNLRTAMNYGYTFGSGTRLTVV.

This chain links TRBV7-9 with TRBJ1-1, with D maybe TRBD1 (5 bases). The CDR3 consists of 17 residues. Deletions cut 5 bases from V and 5 bases from J, with 24 bases between. Germline assignment: CDR1 SEHNR and CDR2 FQNEAQ (reference sequence). The CDR3 loop is CASSPLGLTGVWTEAFF. CDR3 sequence (DNA): TGTGCCAGCAGCCCCTTAGGGCTTACAGGAGTCTGGACTGAAGCTTTCTTT.

The chain is built from TRBV28 and TRBJ2-1, with TRBD2 matching 11 bases. Trimming removed 1 base from V and 8 bases from J; junction bases left unmatched: 10. The CDR3 runs 17 residues. Germline V gene data show CDR1 as MDHEN and CDR2 as SYDVKM. The CDR3 region has the DNA TGTGCCAGCAGTTTATTCCGTTTCGGGACTAGCGGCCATGAGCAGTTCTTC. Protein sequence: CASSLFRFGTSGHEQFF. The full variable domain, its missing parts supplied by reference TRBV28 and TRBJ2-1, is DVKVTQSSRYLVKRTGEKVFLECVQDMDHENMFWYRQDPGLGLRLIYFSYDVKMKEKGDIPEGYSVSREKKERFSLILESASTNQTSMYLCASSLFRFGTSGHEQFFGPGTRLTVL.

This clone was picked up a small number of times. This chain connects TRBV19 to TRBJ2-7, with no clear D. Trimming cost V 3 bases and J 1 base, with 13 bases left between them. This CDR3 has 15 residues. CDR1 is LNHDA, CDR2 SQIVND, per germline (reference sequence). The CDR3 nucleotides read TGTGCCAGTAGTATTGGGTGGACGGCATCCTACGAGCAGTACTTC. Its protein product is CASSIGWTASYEQYF.

The rearrangement joins TRBV21-1 to TRBJ1-3. TRBV21-1 is termed a pseudogene. The CDR3 loop spans 12 amino acids. The CDR3 DNA follows: TGTGCCGCGGGGGGAGCTGGAAACACCATATATTTT. Its protein is CAAGGAGNTIYF.

The V and J genes are TRBV16 and TRBJ1-2; D is ambiguous. The CDR3 totals 15 residues. Germline assignment: CDR1 KGHSY and CDR2 FQNENV. The V end lost 6 bases, the J end lost 4 bases, and 18 bases lay between the germline ends. The chain's CDR3 is CASSPRGLGRYGYTF. In DNA form, the CDR3 reads TGTGCCAGCAGTCCCCGAGGGTTAGGACGCTATGGCTACACCTTC.

The rearrangement links TRBV2 to TRBJ1-2; no reliable D call. There are 15 residues in the CDR3. With 8 bases removed from V and 6 bases from J, the gap between germline ends came to 22 bases. Germline CDR1 is SNHLY and CDR2 is FYNNEI. CDR3 bases: TGTGCCAGCGGGAGTGGAGCGTCACGAGTGGATGGCTACACCTTC. This codes for CASGSGASRVDGYTF.

V is TRBV5-1 and J is TRBJ2-7; 8 positions match TRBD1. J gave up 0 bases and V 0 bases, and 14 bases lay outside the gene matches. The CDR3 is made up of 19 amino acids. The germline CDR1 and CDR2 sequences are SGHRS and YFSETQ. CDR3 nucleotides: TGCGCCAGCAGCTTGGCCCGGACAGGGCCCCCACCAACCTCCTACGAGCAGTACTTC. Translating gives CASSLARTGPPPTSYEQYF.

As for this clone: Other nucleotide sequences from this sample produce the same CDR3. V usage is TRBV15 and J usage is TRBJ2-1, with D maybe TRBD1 (6 bases). The length of the CDR3 is 15 residues. Trimming took 1 base from V and 6 from J, leaving 13 bases between them. Looked up from germline, CDR1 is LNHNV and CDR2 is YYDKDF (reference sequence). CDR3 coding DNA: TGTGCCACCAGCAGAGGTGTTCAGGGGATCAATGAGCAGTTCTTC. It yields the protein CATSRGVQGINEQFF.

This chain links TRBV11-2 with TRBJ2-1; TRBD2 is a possible D gene (6 bases). V dropped 4 bases and J dropped 8 bases, with 18 bases sitting between them. The CDR3 runs to 15 residues. Germline assignment: CDR1 SGHAT and CDR2 FQNNGV. For the CDR3, the DNA is TGTGCCAGCAGCTGGCCGTGGGGGACTTCCGATGAGCAGTTCTTC. Protein: CASSWPWGTSDEQFF. The full variable domain, completed using reference TRBV11-2 and TRBJ2-1, is EAGVAQSPRYKIIEKRQSVAFWCNPISGHATLYWYQQILGQGPKLLIQFQNNGVVDDSQLPKDRFSAERLKGVDSTLKIQPAKLEDSAVYLCASSWPWGTSDEQFFGPGTRLTVL.

This chain uses TRBV2 with TRBJ2-1, with no clear D. Trimming stripped 1 base from V and 10 bases from J, with 14 bases between. Germline CDR1 is SNHLY and CDR2 is FYNNEI. The length of the CDR3 is 14 residues. The CDR3 protein is CASSEDSAPGEQFF. For the CDR3, the DNA is TGTGCCAGCAGTGAAGACAGTGCCCCTGGAGAGCAGTTCTTC.

The gene calls are TRBV4-1 and TRBJ1-1, with D tentatively TRBD1 (5 bases). The germline V gene has CDR1 MGHRA and CDR2 YSYEKL. CDR3 length equals 15 residues. Between the trimmed V and J ends, which lost 0 bases and 5 bases, there was a span of 13 bases. CDR3 loop: CASSQELGVRTEAFF. For the CDR3, the DNA is TGCGCCAGCAGCCAAGAATTGGGGGTGCGAACTGAAGCTTTCTTT.

This chain uses TRBV5-4 with TRBJ1-1; no definite D call. This CDR3 is built from 15 residues. The ends were cut back, 0 bases at V and 4 bases at J, with 13 bases in the middle. Germline V gene sequence: CDR1 SGHNT, CDR2 YYREEE (reference sequence). The CDR3 coding sequence is TGTGCCAGCAGCTTGGCCGGATCAGCGGGCACTGAAGCTTTCTTT. This encodes CASSLAGSAGTEAFF.